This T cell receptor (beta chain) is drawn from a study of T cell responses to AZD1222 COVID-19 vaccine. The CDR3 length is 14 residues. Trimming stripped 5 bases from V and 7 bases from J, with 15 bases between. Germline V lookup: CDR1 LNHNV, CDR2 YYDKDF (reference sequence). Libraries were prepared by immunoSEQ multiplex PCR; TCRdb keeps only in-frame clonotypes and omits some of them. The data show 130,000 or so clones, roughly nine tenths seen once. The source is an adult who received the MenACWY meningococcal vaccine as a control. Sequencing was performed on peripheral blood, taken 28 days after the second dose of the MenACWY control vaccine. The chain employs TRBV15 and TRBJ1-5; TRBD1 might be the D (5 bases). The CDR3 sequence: CATSEIGGSQPQHF. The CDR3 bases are TGTGCCACCAGCGAGATTGGGGGATCGCAGCCCCAGCATTTT.